The entry below gives a single T cell receptor beta chain sequence along with its context. Antigen specificity is unknown. This specimen comes from a study of OX40 agonist ivuxolimab in advanced cancers. The table came from immunoSEQ multiplex PCR; TCRdb's copy has only in-frame clones and leaves some out. The table records about 69,000 clones, more than 75% of them present only once. V lost 4 bases and J lost 5; bases outside the gene matches: 9. CDR1 and CDR2 (germline): LGHNA, YSLEER. The CDR3 has 17 residues. Study findings and constraints: Some nonresponders additionally presented with little normalized T-cell clonal expansion. CD4+ and CD8+ blood T cells expanded clonally by week 6 at 0.1 to 3.0 mg/kg.

The specimen was CD4+ or CD8+ T cells sorted from blood, collected in a trial of the OX40 agonist ivuxolimab. The chain carries TRBV4-3 and TRBJ2-1; 12 nucleotides align to TRBD2. This receptor was identified in an adult with an advanced solid tumor such as melanoma, head and neck, liver or kidney cancer. Here the CDR3 reads CASSRLLAGGPDNEQFF. CDR3 bases: TGCGCCAGCAGCCGCCTGCTAGCGGGGGGGCCGGACAATGAGCAGTTCTTC.